The 18 T cell receptor beta chains below all came from one sample that was sequenced in a study of CD8 T cells in ankylosing spondylitis. TCRdb redid the calling of the 5' RACE reads with MiXCR, one entry per CDR3 protein. Among some 250,000 distinct CDR3 sequences listed, roughly 25% were seen once. Sample: blood, either unsorted or a sorted T cell fraction (not recorded which). The receptor set was obtained from a male donor with ankylosing spondylitis or in good health (not recorded which).

This clonotype was detected a few times. The J gene is TRBJ2-2, the V gene TRBV19; 8 bases line up with TRBD2. The CDR3 extends over 15 amino acids. Losses at the gene ends were 9 bases for V and 7 bases for J; bases not matched to a gene: 13. The V gene's germline CDR1 is LNHDA and CDR2 SQIVND (reference sequence). This chain's CDR3 is CASGRSGGPFGELFF. The CDR3, as DNA: TGTGCCAGCGGCCGATCGGGGGGGCCCTTCGGGGAGCTGTTTTTT.

This clonotype was observed a handful of times. The chain employs TRBV12-3 or TRBV12-4 and TRBJ1-2; TRBD1 aligns across 7 bases. This CDR3 is built from 15 residues. V lost 1 base to trimming and J lost 4 bases; unmatched junction nucleotides: 6. The CDR3 DNA sequence: TGTGCCAGCAGTTTAGGGTCAGGGGGATCCTATGGCTACACCTTC. Translating gives CASSLGSGGSYGYTF.

The V and J genes are TRBV28 and TRBJ2-5, with a tentative D call TRBD2 (5 bases). This CDR3 is 11 amino acids long. Trimming pared 6 bases from V and 7 bases from J, leaving 9 bases between. Germline lookup yields CDR1 MDHEN and CDR2 SYDVKM. DNA for the CDR3: TGTGCCAGCAGGACACTAGGGACCCAGTACTTC. It specifies CASRTLGTQYF.

This clonotype was observed once. V gene TRBV4-2 combines with J gene TRBJ2-2; the D is unclear. The CDR3 is 16 amino acids. V was shortened by 0 bases and J by 2 bases, with 10 bases between the two germline ends. Germline CDR1 LGHNA, CDR2 YNFKEQ. The CDR3 loop is CASSQDPLSNTGELFF. The CDR3 region has the DNA TGTGCCAGCAGCCAAGATCCCCTATCTAACACCGGGGAGCTGTTTTTT.

The genes are TRBV12-3 or TRBV12-4 and TRBJ1-2; the D gene is possibly TRBD1 (6 bases). The CDR3 loop spans 18 amino acids. Trimming took 6 bases from V and 0 from J, leaving 23 bases between them. The CDR3 coding sequence is TGTGCCAGCAGAAAACTAAGGGACCGACAGGACGCTAACTATGGCTACACCTTC. As protein: CASRKLRDRQDANYGYTF.

Many counts were recorded for this clonotype. This chain links TRBV20-1 with TRBJ2-7, with D maybe TRBD1 (6 bases). This CDR3 spans 12 amino acids. Germline V gene data show CDR1 as DFQATT and CDR2 as SNEGSKA (reference sequence). Trimming removed 6 bases at V and 5 bases at J, with 14 bases between. The CDR3 DNA is TGCAGTGCCGAGGGGACATTCCACGAGCAGTACTTC. This sequence encodes CSAEGTFHEQYF.

The chain carries TRBV30 and TRBJ1-2; D is undetermined. The germline V gene has CDR1 GTSNPN and CDR2 SVGIG (reference sequence). V lost 3 bases and J lost 8, with 10 bases in between. This CDR3 contains 11 residues. The CDR3 region has the DNA TGTGCCTGGAGCGCCGCCCGGGGCTACACCTTC. It specifies CAWSAARGYTF.

For the CDR3, the DNA is TGTGCCAGCAGTTCCGGCGGGGGTCGGGAGCAGTTCTTC. Translating it yields CASSSGGGREQFF. V is TRBV12-3 or TRBV12-4 and J is TRBJ2-1; 7 nucleotides agree with TRBD2. CDR3 length: 13 residues. V lost 4 bases and J lost 10; bases outside the gene matches: 7.

This clonotype was found many times. The chain carries TRBV12-3 or TRBV12-4 and TRBJ2-5, with D tentatively TRBD1 or TRBD2 (5 bases each). Trimming cost V 5 bases and J 5 bases, with 12 bases left between them. The CDR3 length is 13 residues. CDR3 DNA sequence: TGTGCCAGCAGTAACCGGGACGGTGAGACCCAGTACTTC. Amino acids: CASSNRDGETQYF.

This clonotype showed up just a few times. The chain has TRBV20-1 and TRBJ2-5; D possibly uses TRBD1 or TRBD2 (6 bases each). CDR1 and CDR2 from the germline V gene are DFQATT and SNEGSKA (reference sequence). Trimming pared 0 bases from V and 4 bases from J, leaving 12 bases between. The CDR3 length is 14 residues. In DNA form, the CDR3 reads TGCAGTGCTAGAGATCAGTCGGGGGCAGAGACCCAGTACTTC. Translation gives CSARDQSGAETQYF.

In this sample, this clonotype turned up many times. The chain carries TRBV6-1 and TRBJ1-3; D gene ambiguous. Germline CDR1 is MNHNS and CDR2 is SASEGT. Deletions cut 8 bases from V and 0 bases from J, with 11 bases between. This CDR3 has 14 amino acids. The CDR3 sequence is CASRKLSSGNTIYF. The CDR3 bases are TGTGCCAGCCGAAAACTGAGCTCTGGAAACACCATATATTTT.

This clonotype was seen ten or more times. The chain combines TRBV28 with TRBJ2-1; 9 bases match TRBD2. CDR1 and CDR2 (germline): MDHEN, SYDVKM. This CDR3 is 20 amino acids long. The junction had 20 bases not matched to a gene; V was cut back by 5 bases and J by 3 bases. For the CDR3, the DNA is TGTGCCAGCAGTCCTCGGACTTGGAAGAAGGAAGCGGGGGGCTACAATGAGCAGTTCTTC. Amino acids: CASSPRTWKKEAGGYNEQFF.

The V and J genes are TRBV6-1 and TRBJ1-4, with D maybe TRBD1 (6 bases). V lost 2 bases and J lost 4, with 11 bases in between. The germline gives CDR1 MNHNS, CDR2 SASEGT. The CDR3 totals 15 residues. CDR3 sequence: CASSESTGINEKLFF. CDR3 coding DNA: TGTGCCAGCAGTGAATCGACAGGAATTAATGAAAAACTGTTTTTT.

The chain carries TRBV9 and TRBJ2-7, with 7 bases matching TRBD1. The V and J ends lost 0 bases and 7 bases, in that order; junction bases with no gene match: 7. Germline V CDR1 and CDR2: SGDLS, YYNGEE. CDR3 length: 14 residues. The CDR3 nucleotides read TGTGCCAGCAGCGTAGGGGGACAGCTGAATGAGCAGTACTTC. Amino acid sequence: CASSVGGQLNEQYF.

V and J are TRBV12-3 or TRBV12-4 and TRBJ2-7; D not resolved. Between the trimmed V and J ends, which lost 3 bases and 7 bases, there was a span of 13 bases. The CDR3 has 13 residues. This CDR3 is CASSFRVRGEQYF. The CDR3, as DNA: TGTGCCAGCAGTTTTAGGGTAAGAGGAGAGCAGTACTTC.

In its sample, this clonotype was seen a few times. The V and J genes are TRBV28 and TRBJ2-7, with 8 bases matching TRBD1. This CDR3 region has 15 residues. Germline-derived CDR1 and CDR2 are MDHEN and SYDVKM. Germline trimming cut 2 bases from V and 3 bases from J; bases unmatched to any gene: 6. CDR3 sequence reads: CASSLPGQDHYEQYF. CDR3 DNA: TGTGCCAGCAGTTTACCGGGACAGGACCACTACGAGCAGTACTTC.

This clonotype has ten or more counts. The chain recombines TRBV10-3 with TRBJ2-5, with 7 positions matching TRBD1. V lost 5 bases to trimming and J lost 4 bases; unmatched junction nucleotides: 7. Germline loops: CDR1 ENHRY, CDR2 SYGVKD. The CDR3 length is 14 residues. This chain's CDR3 is CAISLGGSGETQYF. The CDR3 DNA follows: TGTGCCATCAGTCTAGGGGGCTCGGGAGAGACCCAGTACTTC.

J is TRBJ2-1 and V is TRBV12-3 or TRBV12-4; D not resolved. The V gene lost 2 bases and the J gene lost 7 bases, with 12 bases spanning the gap. This CDR3 spans 14 amino acids. CDR3 in amino acids: CASSLQISWNEQFF. In nucleotides, the CDR3 is TGTGCCAGCAGTTTACAAATATCTTGGAATGAGCAGTTCTTC.